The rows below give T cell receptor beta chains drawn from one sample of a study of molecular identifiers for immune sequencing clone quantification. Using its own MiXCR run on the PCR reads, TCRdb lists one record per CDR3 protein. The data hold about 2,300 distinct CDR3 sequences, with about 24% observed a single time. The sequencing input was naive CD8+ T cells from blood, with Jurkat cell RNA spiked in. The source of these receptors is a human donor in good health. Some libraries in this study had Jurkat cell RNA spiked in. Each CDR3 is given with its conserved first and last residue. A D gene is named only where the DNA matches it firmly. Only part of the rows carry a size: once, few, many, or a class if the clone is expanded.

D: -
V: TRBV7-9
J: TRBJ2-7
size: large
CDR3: CASSLGGSAYEQYF
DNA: TGTGCCAGCAGCTTAGGGGGGAGCGCCTACGAGCAGTACTTC

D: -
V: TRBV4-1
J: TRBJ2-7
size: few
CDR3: CASSHGRLQYF
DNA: TGCGCCAGCAGCCATGGCCGATTACAGTACTTC

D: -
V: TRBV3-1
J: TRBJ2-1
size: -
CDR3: CASSQGVGEQFF
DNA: TGTGCCAGCAGCCAAGGAGTGGGTGAGCAGTTCTTC

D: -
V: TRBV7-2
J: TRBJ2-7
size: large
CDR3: CASSLERTPSYEQYF
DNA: TGTGCCAGCAGCTTAGAGCGGACACCCTCCTACGAGCAGTACTTC

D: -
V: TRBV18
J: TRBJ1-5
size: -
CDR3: CASSPRGRGPESNQPQHF
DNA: TGTGCCAGCTCACCACGGGGCAGGGGACCCGAGAGCAATCAGCCCCAGCATTTT

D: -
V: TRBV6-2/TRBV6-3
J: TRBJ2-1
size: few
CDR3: CASRVYRRDEQFF
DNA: TGTGCCAGCCGAGTCTACCGCCGGGATGAGCAGTTCTTC

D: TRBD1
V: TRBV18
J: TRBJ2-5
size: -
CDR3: CASSPTLSTGETQYF
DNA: TGTGCCAGCTCACCAACGTTATCGACAGGGGAGACCCAGTACTTC

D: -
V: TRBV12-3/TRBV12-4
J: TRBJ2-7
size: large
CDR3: CASSKDSPYEQYF
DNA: TGTGCCAGCAGCAAGGACTCGCCCTACGAGCAGTACTTC

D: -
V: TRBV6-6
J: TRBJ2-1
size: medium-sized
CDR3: CASSYEVASYNEQFF
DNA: TGTGCCAGCAGTTACGAGGTAGCTTCCTACAATGAGCAGTTCTTC

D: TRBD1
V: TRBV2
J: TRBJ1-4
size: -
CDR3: CASTDPGTGDEKLFF
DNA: TGTGCCAGCACCGACCCCGGGACAGGGGATGAAAAACTGTTTTTT

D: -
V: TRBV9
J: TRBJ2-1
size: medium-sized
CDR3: CASSDPGVGNEQFF
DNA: TGTGCCAGCAGCGATCCCGGCGTCGGCAATGAGCAGTTCTTC

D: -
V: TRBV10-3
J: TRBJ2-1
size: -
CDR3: CAINNFGIADPNEQFF
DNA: TGTGCCATCAATAATTTTGGCATCGCTGACCCCAATGAGCAGTTCTTC

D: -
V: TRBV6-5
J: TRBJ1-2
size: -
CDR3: CASSDLRTAFYYGYTF
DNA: TGTGCCAGCAGTGACCTAAGGACAGCTTTTTACTATGGCTACACCTTC

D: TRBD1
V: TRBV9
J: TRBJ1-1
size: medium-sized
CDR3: CASSLRGDRSTEAFF
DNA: TGTGCCAGCAGCCTCCGCGGGGACAGAAGCACTGAAGCTTTCTTT

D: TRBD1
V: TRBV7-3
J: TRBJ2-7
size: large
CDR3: CASSWDRGYEQYF
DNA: TGTGCCAGCAGCTGGGACAGGGGTTACGAACAGTACTTC

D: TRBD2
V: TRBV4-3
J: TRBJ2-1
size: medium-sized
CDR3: CASSHPRREGHYNEQFF
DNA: TGCGCCAGCAGCCACCCCAGGCGGGAGGGCCATTACAATGAGCAGTTCTTC

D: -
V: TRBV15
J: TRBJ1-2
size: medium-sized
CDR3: CATSRSQRGSYGYTF
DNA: TGTGCCACCAGCAGATCTCAGAGGGGGAGCTATGGCTACACCTTC

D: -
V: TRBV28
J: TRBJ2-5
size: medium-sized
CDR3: CASKTDRYQETQYF
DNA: TGTGCCAGCAAAACCGACCGGTACCAAGAGACCCAGTACTTC

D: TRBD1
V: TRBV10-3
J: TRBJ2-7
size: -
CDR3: CAISDPDRGRYEQYF
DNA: TGTGCCATCAGTGACCCTGACAGGGGGCGTTACGAGCAGTACTTC

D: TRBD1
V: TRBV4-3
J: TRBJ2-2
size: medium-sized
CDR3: CASSQVMRTGSNTGELFF
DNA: TGCGCCAGCAGCCAAGTTATGAGGACAGGGTCTAACACCGGGGAGCTGTTTTTT

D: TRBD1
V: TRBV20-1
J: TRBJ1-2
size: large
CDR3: CSASGTGNYGYTF
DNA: TGCAGTGCTTCCGGGACAGGGAACTATGGCTACACCTTC

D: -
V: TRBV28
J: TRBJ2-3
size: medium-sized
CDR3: CASKDQSTDTQYF
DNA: TGTGCCAGCAAGGACCAAAGCACAGATACGCAGTATTTT

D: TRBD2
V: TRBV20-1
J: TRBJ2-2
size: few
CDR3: CSAETSGNTGELFF
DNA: TGCAGTGCCGAGACTAGCGGGAACACCGGGGAGCTGTTTTTT

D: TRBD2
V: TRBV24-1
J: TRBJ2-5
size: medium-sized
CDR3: CATSDSTSGPYQETQYF
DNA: TGTGCCACCAGTGATTCGACTAGCGGGCCCTACCAAGAGACCCAGTACTTC

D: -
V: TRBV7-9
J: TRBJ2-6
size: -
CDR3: CANSHGRLQGPSFSGANVLTF
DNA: TGTGCCAACAGCCACGGACGTCTCCAGGGGCCCTCTTTCTCTGGGGCCAACGTCCTGACTTTC

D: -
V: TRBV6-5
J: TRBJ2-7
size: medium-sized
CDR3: CASRGVYEQYF
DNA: TGTGCCAGCAGAGGGGTCTACGAGCAGTACTTC

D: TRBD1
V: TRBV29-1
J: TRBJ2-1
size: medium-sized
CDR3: CSAGTGGDNEQFF
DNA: TGCAGCGCCGGGACAGGGGGGGACAATGAGCAGTTCTTC

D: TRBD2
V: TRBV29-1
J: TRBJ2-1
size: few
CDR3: CSVEEGGPLYNEQFF
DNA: TGCAGCGTTGAGGAGGGAGGGCCACTCTACAATGAGCAGTTCTTC

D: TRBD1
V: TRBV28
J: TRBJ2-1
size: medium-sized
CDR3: CASSPTPAGGEQFF
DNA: TGTGCCAGCAGCCCTACCCCCGCAGGGGGTGAGCAGTTCTTC

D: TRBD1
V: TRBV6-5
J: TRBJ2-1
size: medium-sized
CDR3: CASSLGGPPTEQFF
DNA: TGTGCCAGCAGTTTAGGGGGCCCCCCTACTGAGCAGTTCTTC

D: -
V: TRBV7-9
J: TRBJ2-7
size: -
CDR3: CASSSPSGSCKQYF
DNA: TGTGCCAGCAGCTCCCCTTCCGGGAGTTGCAAGCAGTACTTC

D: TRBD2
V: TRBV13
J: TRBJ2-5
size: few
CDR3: CASSSYLAGNPKETQYF
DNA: TGTGCCAGCAGCTCATACCTAGCGGGAAACCCTAAAGAGACCCAGTACTTC

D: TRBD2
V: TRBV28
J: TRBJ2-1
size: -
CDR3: CASSLLTSGLYNEQFF
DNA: TGTGCCAGCAGTTTATTGACTAGCGGACTCTACAATGAGCAGTTCTTC

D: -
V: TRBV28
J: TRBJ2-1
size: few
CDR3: CASSLLGSNEQFF
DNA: TGTGCCAGCAGTTTATTGGGGAGTAATGAGCAGTTCTTC

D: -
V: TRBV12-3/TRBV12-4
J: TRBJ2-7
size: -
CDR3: CASSFGLWSSYEQYF
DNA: TGTGCCAGCAGTTTCGGGTTATGGAGCTCCTACGAGCAGTACTTC

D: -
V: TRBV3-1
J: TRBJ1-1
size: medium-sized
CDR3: CASSQGRAEAFF
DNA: TGTGCCAGCAGCCAAGGTCGCGCTGAAGCTTTCTTT

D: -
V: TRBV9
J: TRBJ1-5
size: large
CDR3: CASSPGTAGPFYSNQPQHF
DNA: TGTGCCAGCAGCCCTGGGACCGCTGGTCCTTTTTATAGCAATCAGCCCCAGCATTTT

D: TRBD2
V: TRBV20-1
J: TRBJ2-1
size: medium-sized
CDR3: CSARDPGLAGHSSYNEQFF
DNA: TGCAGTGCTAGAGATCCGGGACTAGCGGGGCACAGCTCCTACAATGAGCAGTTCTTC

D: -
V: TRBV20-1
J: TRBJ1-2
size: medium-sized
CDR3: CSPDYGYTF
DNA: TGCAGTCCAGACTATGGCTACACCTTC

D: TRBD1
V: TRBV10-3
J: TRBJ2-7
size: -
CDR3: CAISDRGEQYF
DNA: TGTGCCATTTCGGACAGGGGCGAGCAGTACTTC

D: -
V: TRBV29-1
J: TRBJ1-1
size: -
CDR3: CSVLGGETATAEAFF
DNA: TGCAGCGTCCTAGGGGGGGAGACGGCGACGGCTGAAGCTTTCTTT

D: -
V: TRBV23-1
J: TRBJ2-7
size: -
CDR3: CASSYWDTIYEQYF
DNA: TGCGCCAGCAGTTATTGGGACACGATCTACGAGCAGTACTTC

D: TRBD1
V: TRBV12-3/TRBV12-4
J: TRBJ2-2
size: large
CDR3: CAATAGQGAAGELFF
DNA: TGTGCCGCGACGGCGGGACAGGGGGCAGCCGGGGAGCTGTTTTTT